The present entry profiles one T cell receptor (beta chain) with its context. Generated by immunoSEQ multiplex PCR, the TCRdb table keeps only in-frame clones and is missing some. The sample consists of about 120,000 clones, 85% to 95% of them appearing once. Germline values: CDR1 LGHNA, CDR2 YSLEER. CDR3 length: 18 amino acids. The V end was cut by 2 bases, the J end by 5 bases, with 24 bases between. The data derive from a study of control samples from healthy donors and cancer patients. The genes are TRBV4-3 and TRBJ2-5, with D possibly TRBD2 on 7 matching bases. The sequence was obtained from a man aged 80 or over with head and neck cancer. What was sequenced was PBMCs. The CDR3 is CASSQNPGGGGRVETQYF. In nucleotides, the CDR3 is TGCGCCAGCAGCCAAAACCCCGGGGGAGGGGGGCGCGTGGAGACCCAGTACTTC.